The source of this TCR beta chain is a study of shared clonotypes between healthy human individuals. For the study at large: Used for every donor were three CD4 naive, three CD4 memory, two CD8 naive and one CD8 memory plate.

Study-wide results and caveats: Generally, estimated richness proved larger in naive subsets than it did in memory subsets.

V lost 5 bases and J lost 6, with 6 bases in between. The CDR3 is 11 amino acids. Germline CDR1 is LNHNV and CDR2 is YYDKDF (reference sequence). Of note for this clone: Its antigen remains unidentified.

Profiling relied on immunoSEQ multiplex PCR, and the TCRdb table lists in-frame clones only, not all of them. The repertoire includes about 2 million clones, 95% of them detected once, and roughly 0.13% sits in the top ten. V gene TRBV15 combines with J gene TRBJ2-3; TRBD1 might be the D (5 bases). Material: naive CD4+ T cells sorted from blood. As to subset: CD45RA+ positively selected. The source of this sequence is a man younger than 35 in good health. The CDR3 reads CATSRQDTQYF. The CDR3 coding sequence is TGTGCCACCAGCCGACAGGATACGCAGTATTTT.